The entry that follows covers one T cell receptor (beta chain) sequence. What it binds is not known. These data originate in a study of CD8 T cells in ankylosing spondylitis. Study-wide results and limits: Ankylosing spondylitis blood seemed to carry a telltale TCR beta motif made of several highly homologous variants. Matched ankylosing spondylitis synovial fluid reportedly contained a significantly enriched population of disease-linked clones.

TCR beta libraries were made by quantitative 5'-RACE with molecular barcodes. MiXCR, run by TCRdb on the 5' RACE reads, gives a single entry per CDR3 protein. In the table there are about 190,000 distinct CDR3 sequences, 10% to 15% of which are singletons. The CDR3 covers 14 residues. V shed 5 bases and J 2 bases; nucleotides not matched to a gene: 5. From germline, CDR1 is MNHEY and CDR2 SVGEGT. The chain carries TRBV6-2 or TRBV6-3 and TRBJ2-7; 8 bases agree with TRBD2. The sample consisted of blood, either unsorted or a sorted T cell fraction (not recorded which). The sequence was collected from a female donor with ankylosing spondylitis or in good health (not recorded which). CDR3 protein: CASSPWTSTYEQYF. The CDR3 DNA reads TGTGCCAGCAGTCCCTGGACTAGCACCTACGAGCAGTACTTC.